One and the same sample provided the 21 T cell receptor beta chains below, sequenced in a study of T-cell reconstitution after alpha-beta-depleted transplantation in children. Unique molecular identifiers were used in preparing the TCRbeta library. TCRdb re-derived calls from the PCR reads in MiXCR, one entry per CDR3 protein. Of hundreds of thousands of distinct CDR3 sequences in the sample, around a tenth are singletons; the top ten hold less than 8%. Here the sequenced sample was PBMCs, taken before TCRalphabeta/CD19-depleted stem cell transplant. The receptors were sampled from a boy less than two years old with acute myeloid leukemia, due to receive a stem cell transplant.

A few counts support this clonotype. The V call is TRBV7-9, the J call TRBJ2-7; D might be TRBD1 or TRBD2, each matching 5 bases. V was cut by 1 base and J by 3 bases, with 10 bases left in between. CDR1 is SEHNR, CDR2 FQNEAQ, per germline (reference sequence). The CDR3 runs 14 residues. DNA of the CDR3: TGTGCCAGCAGCTTAGGGGGGACCCTCTACGAGCAGTACTTC. It yields the protein CASSLGGTLYEQYF. Full variable domain (missing parts from reference TRBV7-9 and TRBJ2-7): DTGVSQNPRHKITKRGQNVTFRCDPISEHNRLYWYRQTLGQGPEFLTYFQNEAQLEKSRLLSDRFSAERPKGSFSTLEIQRTEQGDSAMYLCASSLGGTLYEQYFGPGTRLTVT.

There are many counts of this clonotype. CDR3 sequence (DNA): TGTGCCAGCAGCTTAGAGGGGGCCTTAGCGTCATTCCTCACAGATACGCAGTATTTT. Translation: CASSLEGALASFLTDTQYF. The J gene is TRBJ2-3, the V gene TRBV11-2; tentatively, D is TRBD1 (6 bases). This CDR3 spans 19 amino acids. Germline CDR1 SGHAT, CDR2 FQNNGV. V dropped 0 bases and J dropped 2 bases, with 21 bases sitting between them.

Only a few counts were recorded for this clonotype. The V gene is TRBV5-1, the J gene TRBJ2-3; tentatively, D is TRBD2 (5 bases). This CDR3 is 14 amino acids long. The germline CDR1 and CDR2 sequences are SGHRS and YFSETQ. V lost 5 bases to trimming and J lost 2 bases, with 12 bases between them. The CDR3 sequence is CASRRRGPTDTQYF. The DNA for the CDR3 is TGCGCCAGCAGACGTCGCGGGCCCACAGATACGCAGTATTTT. The full variable domain, with the rest looked up from reference TRBV5-1 and TRBJ2-3, is KAGVTQTPRYLIKTRGQQVTLSCSPISGHRSVSWYQQTPGQGLQFLFEYFSETQRNKGNFPGRFSGRQFSNSRSEMNVSTLELGDSALYLCASRRRGPTDTQYFGPGTRLTVL.

This clonotype has a count of ten or more. The chain carries TRBV7-6 and TRBJ2-5; perhaps D is TRBD1 or TRBD2 (7 bases each). The CDR3 is 14 amino acids. V was pared by 3 bases and J by 4 bases, with 12 bases between. Germline CDR1 is SGHVS and CDR2 is FNYEAQ. The CDR3 bases are TGTGCCAGCAGCTTGACAGGGAGGGGAGAGACCCAGTACTTC. This codes for CASSLTGRGETQYF.

This clonotype was found many times. The gene calls are TRBV7-8 and TRBJ2-1, with D perhaps matching TRBD1 (5 bases). Trimming took off 1 base at V and 8 bases at J, with 15 bases between the two ends. The CDR3 contains 15 residues. Germline V gene lookup returns CDR1 SGHVS and CDR2 FQNEAQ. The CDR3 DNA sequence: TGTGCCAGCAGCTTAGAGTATCTAGGGGCGGATGAGCAGTTCTTC. Translating gives CASSLEYLGADEQFF. The full variable domain, completed using reference TRBV7-8 and TRBJ2-1, is GAGVSQSPRYKVAKRGQDVALRCDPISGHVSLFWYQQALGQGPEFLTYFQNEAQLDKSGLPSDRFFAERPEGSVSTLKIQRTQQEDSAVYLCASSLEYLGADEQFFGPGTRLTVL.

This clonotype occurred many times. This chain links TRBV4-2 with TRBJ2-2; D is possibly TRBD1 (5 bases). This CDR3 contains 16 residues. Germline values: CDR1 LGHNA, CDR2 YNFKEQ. V dropped 0 bases and J dropped 3 bases, with 11 bases sitting between them. The CDR3 spells CASSQDLTVYTGELFF. The CDR3 bases are TGTGCCAGCAGCCAAGATCTGACAGTCTACACCGGGGAGCTGTTTTTT.

The chain combines TRBV5-6 with TRBJ2-3, with a possible D match to TRBD1 (5 bases). V lost 0 bases and J lost 0, with 8 bases in between. Germline CDR1 reads SGHDT; CDR2 reads YYEEEE. This CDR3 has 15 amino acids. The CDR3 sequence: CASSLGQRSTDTQYF. CDR3 coding DNA: TGTGCCAGCAGCTTGGGACAGCGAAGCACAGATACGCAGTATTTT.

In its sample, this clonotype was seen many times. This chain joins TRBV7-8 and TRBJ2-7, with D possibly TRBD1 on 6 matching bases. The ends were cut back, 5 bases at V and 3 bases at J, with 14 bases in the middle. This CDR3 is 14 amino acids long. The germline gives CDR1 SGHVS, CDR2 FQNEAQ. CDR3 loop: CASSLRTVSYEQYF. The CDR3 DNA follows: TGTGCCAGCAGCCTACGGACAGTTAGCTACGAGCAGTACTTC. Supplemented by reference TRBV7-8 and TRBJ2-7, the full variable domain reads GAGVSQSPRYKVAKRGQDVALRCDPISGHVSLFWYQQALGQGPEFLTYFQNEAQLDKSGLPSDRFFAERPEGSVSTLKIQRTQQEDSAVYLCASSLRTVSYEQYFGPGTRLTVT.

The chain employs TRBV4-3 and TRBJ2-7, with TRBD2 identical over 9 bases. The CDR3 has 18 amino acids. V trimming: 0 bases; J trimming: 3 bases; junction bases outside the gene matches: 12. CDR1 is LGHNA and CDR2 is YSLEER in the germline V gene. The CDR3 loop is CASSQDKYSGLAIYEQYF. The CDR3 nucleotides read TGCGCCAGCAGCCAAGATAAATATTCGGGACTAGCCATCTACGAGCAGTACTTC.

This clonotype was found many times. V usage is TRBV6-5 and J usage is TRBJ2-5; possibly TRBD2 for D (5 bases). The germline V gene encodes CDR1 MNHEY and CDR2 SVGAGI. V was clipped by 2 bases and J by 5 bases, with 9 bases between them. The CDR3 has 13 residues. CDR3: CASSYRAEETQYF. CDR3 in DNA: TGTGCCAGCAGTTACAGAGCGGAGGAGACCCAGTACTTC.

This clonotype was observed a handful of times. The junction departs from the called germline gene at one end, perhaps through a read error. The chain has TRBV4-1 and TRBJ2-5; 10 bases are a match to TRBD2. Germline CDR1 reads MGHRA; CDR2 reads YSYEKL. This CDR3 has 15 amino acids. The CDR3 bases are TGCGCCAGCAGCCAAGACGGGGGCCTGACTAGCGGGCCCAATTTC. The encoded protein is CASSQDGGLTSGPNF.

The J gene is TRBJ1-1, the V gene TRBV28, with 9 bases fitting TRBD1. Germline-derived CDR1 and CDR2 are MDHEN and SYDVKM. The CDR3 has 16 amino acids. V was clipped by 0 bases and J by 5 bases; unmatched bases: 7. The CDR3 sequence: CASSLWGQGAKTEAFF. Written as DNA, the CDR3 is TGTGCCAGCAGTTTATGGGGACAGGGCGCTAAAACTGAAGCTTTCTTT.

This clonotype was counted ten times or more. The V call is TRBV14, the J call TRBJ2-7; no firm D call. Germline CDR1 and CDR2: SGHDN and FVKESK. V was shortened by 4 bases and J by 2 bases, with 18 bases between the two germline ends. The CDR3 extends over 16 amino acids. The CDR3 loop is CASSLSLTLFPYEQYF. CDR3 DNA: TGTGCCAGCAGCCTCTCTCTGACGTTGTTCCCCTACGAGCAGTACTTC.

The chain has TRBV6-5 and TRBJ1-2, with D perhaps TRBD1 (5 bases). Trimming left V 2 bases short and J 3 bases short, with 10 bases between. Germline-derived CDR1 and CDR2 are MNHEY and SVGAGI. This CDR3 has 14 residues. The CDR3 nucleotides read TGTGCCAGCAGTTACAGGCCGGGACACTATGGCTACACCTTC. Translation: CASSYRPGHYGYTF.

There are many counts of this clonotype. This chain links TRBV29-1 with TRBJ2-4; the match to TRBD1 covers 7 bases. V was clipped by 5 bases and J by 1 base; unmatched bases: 8. From germline, CDR1 is SQVTM and CDR2 ANQGSEA. The CDR3 spans 15 residues. CDR3 residues: CSVRQGSRAKNIQYF. CDR3 in DNA: TGCAGCGTTCGACAGGGTAGTAGGGCCAAAAACATTCAGTACTTC.

This clonotype showed up many times. The genes are TRBV11-1 and TRBJ2-1, with TRBD2 matching 13 bases. Germline V gives CDR1 SGHAT, CDR2 FQDESV (reference sequence). V dropped 3 bases and J dropped 7; count of bases not matched to a gene: 12. CDR3 size: 18 residues. The CDR3 loop is CASSFRLAGGPVFNEQFF. The CDR3, as DNA: TGTGCCAGCAGCTTTAGACTAGCGGGAGGCCCAGTTTTTAATGAGCAGTTCTTC. Based on the CDR3 plus reference TRBV11-1 and TRBJ2-1, the full variable domain is EAEVAQSPRYKITEKSQAVAFWCDPISGHATLYWYRQILGQGPELLVQFQDESVVDDSQLPKDRFSAERLKGVDSTLKIQPAELGDSAMYLCASSFRLAGGPVFNEQFFGPGTRLTVL.

This clonotype was detected ten times or more. This chain connects TRBV10-3 to TRBJ2-3, with D uncertain. V was cut by 0 bases and J by 6 bases, with 7 bases left in between. This CDR3 has 13 residues. Germline loops: CDR1 ENHRY, CDR2 SYGVKD. The chain's CDR3 is CAISESTIDTQYF. In DNA, the CDR3 is TGTGCCATCAGTGAGTCGACAATCGATACGCAGTATTTT.

In its sample, this clonotype was seen many times. The rearrangement joins TRBV7-2 to TRBJ2-7; D not resolved. Looked up from germline, CDR1 is SGHTA and CDR2 is FQGNSA. Trimming stripped 1 base from V and 4 bases from J, with 17 bases between. This CDR3 is built from 16 residues. The CDR3 sequence is CASSLEPAFPRYEQYF. CDR3 bases: TGTGCCAGCAGCTTAGAACCGGCGTTTCCCCGTTACGAGCAGTACTTC. Full variable domain (outside the CDR3, taken from reference TRBV7-2 and TRBJ2-7): GAGVSQSPSNKVTEKGKDVELRCDPISGHTALYWYRQSLGQGLEFLIYFQGNSAPDKSGLPSDRFSAERTGGSVSTLTIQRTQQEDSAVYLCASSLEPAFPRYEQYFGPGTRLTVT.

The table lists this clonotype with many counts. The rearrangement uses TRBV11-2 and TRBJ1-1, with D hard to call. The CDR3 is 14 residues long. The germline V and J ends were trimmed by 1 base and 1 base, with 7 bases remaining between them. Germline CDR1 is SGHAT and CDR2 is FQNNGV. CDR3 region: CASSLGYSNTEAFF. CDR3 bases: TGTGCCAGCAGCTTAGGGTATTCGAACACTGAAGCTTTCTTT.

J is TRBJ1-2 and V is TRBV7-9; a weak D match, TRBD1 (6 bases). There are 13 residues in the CDR3. CDR1 and CDR2 (germline): SEHNR, FQNEAQ (reference sequence). The V end was cut by 5 bases, the J end by 4 bases, with 11 bases between. The CDR3 nucleotides read TGTGCCAGCAGCCCTGACAGGATCTATGGCTACACCTTC. Protein sequence: CASSPDRIYGYTF. Filled out from reference TRBV7-9 and TRBJ1-2, the complete variable domain reads DTGVSQNPRHKITKRGQNVTFRCDPISEHNRLYWYRQTLGQGPEFLTYFQNEAQLEKSRLLSDRFSAERPKGSFSTLEIQRTEQGDSAMYLCASSPDRIYGYTFGSGTRLTVV.

This clonotype was found a few times. This rearrangement joins TRBV11-2 to TRBJ1-2; 8 bases are a match to TRBD1. CDR3 length: 16 residues. Germline CDR1 reads SGHAT; CDR2 reads FQNNGV. Unmatched junction bases numbered 11, after V lost 5 bases and J lost 3 bases. The CDR3 region is CASSTIRYRGDYGYTF. CDR3 in DNA: TGTGCCAGCAGCACTATTAGGTACAGGGGGGACTATGGCTACACCTTC.